Given below is one TCR beta chain in context. The antigen is undetermined. The data are from a study of monozygotic twins with inflammatory bowel disease. Study-wide results and caveats: Sharing of clonotypes with others was lower in IBD patients than in healthy twins, and this was especially so with disease activity.

Germline values: CDR1 DFQATT, CDR2 SNEGSKA (reference sequence). The CDR3 has 15 residues. One entry per CDR3 protein, without DNA, is what TCRdb gives after re-calling the 5' RACE reads. This sample's clone table lists 110,000 to 150,000 distinct CDR3 sequences. The chain uses TRBV20-1 and TRBJ2-1; TCRdb names TRBD2, which stays unverified in the absence of DNA. Sequenced: blood. The sequence derives from a human donor with ulcerative colitis or Crohn's disease, or a healthy co-twin of an affected twin (not recorded which). Here the CDR3 reads CSANPGLAGDNEQFF.